The T cell receptor beta chain under discussion was sequenced for a study of shared clonotypes between healthy human individuals. Study-wide results and caveats: Naive subsets usually exceeded memory subsets in estimated richness.

Trimming stripped 4 bases from V and 12 bases from J, with 19 bases between. The CDR3 loop spans 13 amino acids. In germline, CDR1 is MNHEY, CDR2 SVGAGI. As regards this clone: Its target is not known.

TCRdb's table, derived via immunoSEQ multiplex PCR, lists solely in-frame clones and lacks some. The data contain about a million clones, around 74% of them singletons. This sequence was found in a man between 18 and 35 years old in good health. The chain links TRBV6-5 to TRBJ2-7, with a possible D match to TRBD1 (6 bases). Sequenced sample: memory CD4+ T cells sorted from blood. Subset reported: CD45RA-negative fraction. The CDR3 loop reads CASSSRTAISRYF. For the CDR3, the DNA is TGTGCCAGCAGTTCCAGGACAGCAATCTCGCGGTACTTC.